This TCR beta chain was sequenced during a study of OX40 agonist ivuxolimab in advanced cancers. Across the whole study: Patients were dosed intravenously with ivuxolimab at 0.01 to 10 mg/kg every 2 weeks. Partial response was recorded in three patients: one hepatocellular carcinoma and two cutaneous melanoma cases. Study-level results: Expanded clones belonging to CD8+ T cells outnumbered, on average, those of CD4+. Doses of 0.1 to 3.0 mg/kg were accompanied by clonal expansion of CD4+ and CD8+ blood T cells by week 6.

The protocol was immunoSEQ multiplex PCR, while the TCRdb copy is restricted to in-frame clones and leaves out a portion. The table has tens of thousands of clones, around 87% seen once; the top ten hold roughly 0.26%. J lost 6 bases, V lost 8 bases, and 7 bases had no gene match. The V gene's germline CDR1 is SQVTM and CDR2 ANQGSEA. This CDR3 is built from 12 residues. As regards this clone: Its target is not known.

Here the sequenced sample was CD4+ or CD8+ T cells sorted from blood, taken in a trial of the OX40 agonist ivuxolimab. The TCR originated in an adult with an advanced solid tumor such as melanoma, head and neck, liver or kidney cancer. V gene TRBV29-1 combines with J gene TRBJ2-1; 7 bases align to TRBD1. The CDR3: CSSQDRPNEQFF. CDR3 nucleotide sequence: TGCAGCAGCCAGGACAGGCCCAATGAGCAGTTCTTC.